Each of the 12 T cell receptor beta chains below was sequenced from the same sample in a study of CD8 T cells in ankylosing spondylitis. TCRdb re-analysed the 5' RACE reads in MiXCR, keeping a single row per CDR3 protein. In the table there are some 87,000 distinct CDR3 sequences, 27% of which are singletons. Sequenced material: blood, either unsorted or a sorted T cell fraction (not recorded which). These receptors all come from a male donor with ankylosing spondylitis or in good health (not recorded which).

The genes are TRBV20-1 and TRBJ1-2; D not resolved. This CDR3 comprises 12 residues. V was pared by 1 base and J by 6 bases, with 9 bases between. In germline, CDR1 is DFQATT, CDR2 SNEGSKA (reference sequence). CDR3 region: CSARALLDGYTF. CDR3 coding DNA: TGCAGTGCTAGAGCTCTCCTGGATGGCTACACCTTC.

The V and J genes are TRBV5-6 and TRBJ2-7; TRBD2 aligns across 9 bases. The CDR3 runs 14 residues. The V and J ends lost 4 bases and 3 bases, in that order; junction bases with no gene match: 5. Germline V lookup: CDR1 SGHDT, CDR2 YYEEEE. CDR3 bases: TGTGCCAGCAGCCACTGGACTAGCGACTACGAGCAGTACTTC. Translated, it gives CASSHWTSDYEQYF.

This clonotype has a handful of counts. Here the CDR3 reads CASSPSQDNLNTEAFF. CDR3 bases: TGTGCCAGCAGCCCCAGCCAGGACAACCTGAACACTGAAGCTTTCTTT. The chain employs TRBV7-9 and TRBJ1-1; maybe TRBD1 (5 bases). The V gene lost 5 bases and the J gene lost 0 bases, with 16 bases spanning the gap. The CDR3 covers 16 residues. CDR1 and CDR2 (germline): SEHNR, FQNEAQ (reference sequence).

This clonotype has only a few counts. Here the CDR3 DNA reads TGTGCCAGCAGTTCTCGGACAGGGCCAATTAACTATGGCTACACCTTC. This translates into CASSSRTGPINYGYTF. V and J are TRBV27 and TRBJ1-2; 8 bases match TRBD1. Germline V CDR1 and CDR2: MNHEY, SMNVEV (reference sequence). The ends lost 4 bases at V and 1 base at J; junction bases unmatched: 8. The CDR3 runs to 16 residues.

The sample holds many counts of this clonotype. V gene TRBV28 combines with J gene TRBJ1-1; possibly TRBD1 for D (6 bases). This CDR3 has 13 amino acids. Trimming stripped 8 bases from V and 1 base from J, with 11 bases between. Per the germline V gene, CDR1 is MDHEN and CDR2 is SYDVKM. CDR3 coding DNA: TGTGCCAGCCTACAGGGCTCGAACACTGAAGCTTTCTTT. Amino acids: CASLQGSNTEAFF.

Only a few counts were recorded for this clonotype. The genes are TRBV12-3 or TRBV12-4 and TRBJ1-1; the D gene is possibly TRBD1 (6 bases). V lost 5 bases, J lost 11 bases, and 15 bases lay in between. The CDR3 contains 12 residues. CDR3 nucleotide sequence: TGTGCCAGCAGTCGTCGACAGGCACCCGCTTTCTTT. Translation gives CASSRRQAPAFF.

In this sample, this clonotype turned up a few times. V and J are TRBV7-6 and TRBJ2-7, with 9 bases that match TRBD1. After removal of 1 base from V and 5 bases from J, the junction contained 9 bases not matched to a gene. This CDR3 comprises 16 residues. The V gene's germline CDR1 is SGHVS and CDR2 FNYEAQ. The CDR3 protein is CASSLEGQGGRNEQYF. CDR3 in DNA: TGTGCCAGCAGCTTAGAGGGACAGGGAGGAAGGAACGAGCAGTACTTC.

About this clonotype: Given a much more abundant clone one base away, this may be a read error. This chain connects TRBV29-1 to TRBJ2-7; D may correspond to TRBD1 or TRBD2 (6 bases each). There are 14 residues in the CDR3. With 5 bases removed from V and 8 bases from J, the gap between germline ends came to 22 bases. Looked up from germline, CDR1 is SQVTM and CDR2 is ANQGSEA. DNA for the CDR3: TGCAGCGTTTGGCCGGGGGCGCACGGCCACCAGCAGTACTTC. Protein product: CSVWPGAHGHQQYF.

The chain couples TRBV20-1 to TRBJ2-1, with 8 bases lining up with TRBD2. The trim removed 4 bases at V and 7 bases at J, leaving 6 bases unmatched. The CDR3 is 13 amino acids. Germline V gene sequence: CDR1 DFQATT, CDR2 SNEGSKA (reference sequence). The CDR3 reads CSATPGLGNEQFF. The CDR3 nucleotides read TGCAGTGCTACCCCGGGACTAGGTAATGAGCAGTTCTTC.

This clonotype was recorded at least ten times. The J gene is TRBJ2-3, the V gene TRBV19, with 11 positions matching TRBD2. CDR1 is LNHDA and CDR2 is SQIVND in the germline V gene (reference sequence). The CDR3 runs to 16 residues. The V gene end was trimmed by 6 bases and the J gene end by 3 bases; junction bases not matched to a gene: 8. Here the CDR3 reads CASSPAGLAETDTQYF. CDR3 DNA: TGTGCCAGTAGCCCGGCGGGACTAGCGGAGACAGATACGCAGTATTTT.

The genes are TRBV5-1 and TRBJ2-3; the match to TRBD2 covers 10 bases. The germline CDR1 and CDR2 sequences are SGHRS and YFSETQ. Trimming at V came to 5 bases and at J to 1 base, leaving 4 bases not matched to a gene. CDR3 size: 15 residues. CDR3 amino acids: CASRPGTSGTDTQYF. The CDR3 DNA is TGCGCCAGCAGGCCCGGGACTAGCGGCACAGATACGCAGTATTTT.

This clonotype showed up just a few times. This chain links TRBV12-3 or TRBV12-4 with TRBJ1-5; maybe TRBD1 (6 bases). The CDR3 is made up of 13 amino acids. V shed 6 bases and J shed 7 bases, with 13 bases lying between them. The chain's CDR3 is CASRRQVGQPQHF. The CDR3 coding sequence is TGTGCCAGCAGGAGACAGGTTGGACAGCCCCAGCATTTT.